This T cell receptor beta chain is from a study of shared clonotypes between healthy human individuals. Study background: Participating donors consisted of a couple of women and a few men aged 18 to 49. Notes on the study in general: Estimated clonotype richness was generally higher in naive than memory subsets.

Positively selected for CCR7, the CD45RO-negative cells used as naive CD8 cells excluded terminally differentiated effector memory CD45RA+ cells. Concerning this clone: Its target is not known.

Assay: immunoSEQ multiplex PCR; the TCRdb copy retains only in-frame clones and omits some. This table holds millions of clones, about 92% found once. The germline V gene encodes CDR1 SGHRS and CDR2 YFSETQ. V lost 4 bases and J 0 bases, leaving 14 bases between the germline ends. The CDR3 spans 15 residues. This rearrangement joins TRBV5-1 to TRBJ2-7, with D tentatively TRBD1 (6 bases). Sequencing was performed on naive CD8+ T cells from PBMCs. This receptor was identified in a man younger than 35 in good health. Some clones in this sample may be carry-over from other donors' samples. The DNA of the CDR3 is TGCGCCAGCAGCCCGGTCGGGACAATCTCCTACGAGCAGTACTTC. Translated, it gives CASSPVGTISYEQYF. Together with reference TRBV5-1 and TRBJ2-7, the CDR3 gives the full variable domain: KAGVTQTPRYLIKTRGQQVTLSCSPISGHRSVSWYQQTPGQGLQFLFEYFSETQRNKGNFPGRFSGRQFSNSRSEMNVSTLELGDSALYLCASSPVGTISYEQYFGPGTRLTVT.